These 2 T cell receptor beta chains originate from one sample sequenced in a study of pediatric ulcerative colitis. During colonoscopy, one to two rectal pinch biopsies were collected. TCRdb's copy holds only in-frame clones and misses some; the assay was immunoSEQ multiplex PCR. In the table there are roughly 16,000 clones, around 80% of which are singletons. Source material: gut tissue. The source of these receptors is a boy younger than 18 who was a control in a study of pediatric ulcerative colitis.

V and J are TRBV18 and TRBJ1-1; D not resolved. CDR1 and CDR2 from the germline V gene are KGHSH and LQKENI. The CDR3 extends over 15 amino acids. The V end was cut by 0 bases, the J end by 3 bases, with 11 bases between. CDR3 in DNA: TGTGCCAGCTCACCACCTAGGGCAGAGCACACTGAAGCTTTCTTT. Amino acids: CASSPPRAEHTEAFF.

This clone appeared once. This rearrangement joins TRBV5-1 to TRBJ2-7; D tentatively fits TRBD1 or TRBD2 (6 bases each). Germline values: CDR1 SGHRS, CDR2 YFSETQ. The ends were cut back, 0 bases at V and 6 bases at J, with 13 bases in the middle. The CDR3 runs to 14 residues. The CDR3 loop is CASSLAEQGGEQYF. CDR3 sequence (DNA): TGCGCCAGCAGCTTGGCGGAACAGGGAGGCGAGCAGTACTTC.